A selection of T cell receptor beta chains follows, all from one sample in a study of molecular identifiers for immune sequencing clone quantification. MiXCR was run by TCRdb on the PCR reads, yielding one entry per CDR3 protein. Of tens of thousands of distinct CDR3 sequences in the sample, 17% were seen once. The sequenced sample consisted of naive CD8+ T cells from blood, with Jurkat cell RNA spiked in. The receptors were gathered from a human donor in good health. Some libraries in this study had Jurkat cell RNA spiked in. Each CDR3 is given without its conserved first and last residue. D genes are given only for firm matches.

cdr3_aa j_call v_call d_call
ASSLEGRVDEQY TRBJ2-7 TRBV5-1 .
ASSSTTGVYNSPLH TRBJ1-6 TRBV6-2/TRBV6-3 TRBD1
ASSDPGTGPYEQY TRBJ2-7 TRBV7-9 TRBD1
AISESVGPPVQY TRBJ2-7 TRBV10-3 .
ASSGFRGTENSGNTIY TRBJ1-3 TRBV9 .
ASSVAQNQETQY TRBJ2-5 TRBV9 .
ASLVGGTQY TRBJ2-3 TRBV27 .
ASSSIAGGSDTQY TRBJ2-3 TRBV7-3 TRBD2
ASSSPGQGVRYEKLF TRBJ1-4 TRBV5-5 TRBD1
ASSLGQDIAGNEQF TRBJ2-1 TRBV7-6 TRBD1
SARDRLNTEAF TRBJ1-1 TRBV20-1 .
APLSKGGQGMYGAKNIQY TRBJ2-4 TRBV21-1 .
ASSGGPGTGLFSNTEAF TRBJ1-1 TRBV3-1 TRBD1
ASRSGQGGQPQH TRBJ1-5 TRBV28 TRBD1
ASSWDSRILGYT TRBJ1-2 TRBV7-9 TRBD1
ASSPGLAGGYASTDTQY TRBJ2-3 TRBV4-3 TRBD2
ASSSGTSWY TRBJ2-7 TRBV7-9 TRBD2
ASSYQRLSTDTQY TRBJ2-3 TRBV12-3/TRBV12-4 .
ASSEVGQGTYEQY TRBJ2-7 TRBV2 TRBD1
ASSPPPGQGYADTQY TRBJ2-3 TRBV4-1 TRBD1
ASGSTDTQY TRBJ2-3 TRBV6-2/TRBV6-3 .
AIQGFDEKLF TRBJ1-4 TRBV7-9 TRBD1
ASSLMGLAYEQY TRBJ2-7 TRBV7-2 TRBD2
ASSTLADTQY TRBJ2-3 TRBV19 .
ASSLDLTEAF TRBJ1-1 TRBV11-2 .
SARWTANNYGYT TRBJ1-2 TRBV20-1 .
SARDGTGDTSYEQY TRBJ2-7 TRBV20-1 TRBD1
ASSPRTGLEDEQY TRBJ2-7 TRBV7-2 TRBD1
ASSTGGNYEQY TRBJ2-7 TRBV19 .
ASSLVGGAPGTENIQY TRBJ2-4 TRBV7-2 TRBD1
ASSLLENTEAF TRBJ1-1 TRBV27 .
ASGLTGRGNSPLH TRBJ1-6 TRBV12-5 TRBD1
ASSFGGLTYEQY TRBJ2-7 TRBV7-9 .
ASSLVARGPDTQY TRBJ2-3 TRBV27 TRBD1
SVDRGYGSYEQY TRBJ2-7 TRBV29-1 .
SARDQGFDAF TRBJ2-7 TRBV20-1 .
SADQDGHSNQPQH TRBJ1-5 TRBV20-1 .
ASSPKGRNQPQH TRBJ1-5 TRBV19 .
ASSTAQGGMAETQY TRBJ2-5 TRBV5-6 .